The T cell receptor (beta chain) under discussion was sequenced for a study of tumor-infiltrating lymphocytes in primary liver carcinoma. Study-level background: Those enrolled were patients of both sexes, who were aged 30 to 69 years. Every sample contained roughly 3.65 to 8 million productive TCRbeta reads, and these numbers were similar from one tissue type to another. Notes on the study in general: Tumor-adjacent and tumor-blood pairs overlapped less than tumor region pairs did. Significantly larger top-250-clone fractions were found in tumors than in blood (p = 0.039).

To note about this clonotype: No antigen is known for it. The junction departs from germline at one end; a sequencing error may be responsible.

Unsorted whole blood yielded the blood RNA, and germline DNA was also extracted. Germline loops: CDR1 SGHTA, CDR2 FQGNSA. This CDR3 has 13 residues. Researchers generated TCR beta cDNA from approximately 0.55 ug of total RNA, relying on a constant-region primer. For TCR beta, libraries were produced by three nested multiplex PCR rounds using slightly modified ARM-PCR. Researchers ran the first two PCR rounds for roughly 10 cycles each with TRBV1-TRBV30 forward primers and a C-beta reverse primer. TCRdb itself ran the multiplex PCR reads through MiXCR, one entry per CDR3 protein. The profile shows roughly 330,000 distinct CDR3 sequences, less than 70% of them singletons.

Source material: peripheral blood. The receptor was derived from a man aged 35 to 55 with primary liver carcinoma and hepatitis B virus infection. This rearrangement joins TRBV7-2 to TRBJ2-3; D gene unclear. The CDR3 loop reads CANSLSSTDTQYF. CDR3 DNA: TGTGCCAACAGCTTATCCTCCACAGATACGCAGTATTTT.